Each of the 21 T cell receptor beta chains below was sequenced from the same sample in a study of blood T cell repertoires in COVID-19. The assay was immunoSEQ multiplex PCR, and TCRdb's table has in-frame clones only and misses some. The data show some 89,000 clones, around 80% seen once. The sample was peripheral blood. The receptors come from a man in his 70s with acute or convalescent COVID-19.

The gene calls are TRBV2 and TRBJ1-4, with D hard to call. Germline V gene data show CDR1 as SNHLY and CDR2 as FYNNEI. The V gene lost 4 bases and the J gene lost 8 bases, with 5 bases spanning the gap. The CDR3 spans 11 residues. Written as DNA, the CDR3 is TGTGCCAGCAGTGGAGAAGAAAAACTGTTTTTT. Residues: CASSGEEKLFF.

J is TRBJ2-1 and V is TRBV7-2, with TRBD2 matching 16 bases. Germline CDR1 SGHTA, CDR2 FQGNSA. This CDR3 is built from 16 residues. V shed 1 base, J shed 9 bases, and the junction held 3 bases outside the gene matches. The CDR3 DNA sequence: TGTGCCAGCAGCTTAGGAGGGACTAGCGGGAGGGGTGAGCAGTTCTTC. Translating it yields CASSLGGTSGRGEQFF. The whole variable domain, filled in from reference TRBV7-2 and TRBJ2-1, reads GAGVSQSPSNKVTEKGKDVELRCDPISGHTALYWYRQSLGQGLEFLIYFQGNSAPDKSGLPSDRFSAERTGGSVSTLTIQRTQQEDSAVYLCASSLGGTSGRGEQFFGPGTRLTVL.

The chain has TRBV7-9 and TRBJ2-3, with TRBD1 identical over 7 bases. The CDR3 consists of 13 residues. The germline CDR1 and CDR2 sequences are SEHNR and FQNEAQ (reference sequence). The ends lost 5 bases at V and 6 bases at J; junction bases unmatched: 5. The CDR3 DNA is TGTGCCAGCAGCCCCCCACAGGGGGATACGCAGTATTTT. Translating it yields CASSPPQGDTQYF.

This chain uses TRBV12-5 with TRBJ1-3; 7 bases are a match to TRBD1. The CDR3 consists of 19 residues. Trimming removed 1 base from V and 4 bases from J; junction bases left unmatched: 16. Germline loops: CDR1 LGHNT, CDR2 FRNRAP. CDR3 DNA sequence: TGTGCTAGTGGTTTGGGTGGGTTTGCCGGGGACAGAGGCGGAAACACCATATATTTT. Its translation: CASGLGGFAGDRGGNTIYF.

The chain joins TRBV2 to TRBJ2-5; D is possibly TRBD1 (5 bases). The CDR3 loop spans 16 amino acids. The V end lost 2 bases, the J end lost 5 bases, and 18 bases lay between the germline ends. The germline gives CDR1 SNHLY, CDR2 FYNNEI. CDR3 residues: CASSETRPRVGETQYF. CDR3 coding DNA: TGTGCCAGCAGTGAAACCCGCCCCAGGGTTGGGGAGACCCAGTACTTC.

The V gene is TRBV7-9, the J gene TRBJ1-2; 7 nucleotides line up with TRBD1. Trimming at V came to 1 base and at J to 8 bases, leaving 7 bases not matched to a gene. Germline values: CDR1 SEHNR, CDR2 FQNEAQ (reference sequence). CDR3 length equals 14 residues. The CDR3 loop is CASSLGADRAGYTF. Written as DNA, the CDR3 is TGTGCCAGCAGCTTAGGAGCTGACAGGGCGGGCTACACCTTC.

The CDR3 nucleotides read TGTGCCAGCAGTTTATACGCTAGCGGGCCTGAGCAGTTCTTC. This translates into CASSLYASGPEQFF. The V call is TRBV27, the J call TRBJ2-1; 8 nucleotides align to TRBD2. The germline V gene encodes CDR1 MNHEY and CDR2 SMNVEV (reference sequence). This CDR3 comprises 14 residues. V lost 1 base and J lost 9; bases outside the gene matches: 5.

The chain joins TRBV6-5 to TRBJ2-2; D not certain. V was cut by 2 bases and J by 0 bases, with 7 bases left in between. Germline-derived CDR1 and CDR2 are MNHEY and SVGAGI. This CDR3 comprises 15 residues. In DNA, the CDR3 is TGTGCCAGCAGTTACGAGGCATCGAACACCGGGGAGCTGTTTTTT. Protein: CASSYEASNTGELFF.

The chain couples TRBV10-2 to TRBJ2-7; D is unclear. CDR1 and CDR2 (germline): WSHSY, SAAADI. CDR3 length: 12 residues. V lost 5 bases and J 7 bases, leaving 12 bases between the germline ends. This CDR3 is CASSKLSGEQYF. CDR3 DNA: TGCGCCAGCAGTAAACTCTCCGGGGAGCAGTACTTC.

This clone was seen only a few times. The chain uses TRBV5-6 and TRBJ1-2, with TRBD1 as a possible D gene (5 bases). V was clipped by 8 bases and J by 4 bases, with 15 bases between them. This CDR3 region has 13 residues. CDR1 SGHDT and CDR2 YYEEEE come from the germline V gene. DNA of the CDR3: TGTGCCAGGTTGGGGCAGGAACCCTATGGCTACACCTTC. It is translated as CARLGQEPYGYTF.

The CDR3 DNA reads as TGTGCCAGCAGCTTAGTCAGGGGCAACAATGAGCAGTTCTTC. Translated: CASSLVRGNNEQFF. The V gene is TRBV7-9, the J gene TRBJ2-1; TRBD1 is a possible D gene (6 bases). CDR1 and CDR2 from the germline V gene are SEHNR and FQNEAQ (reference sequence). V lost 1 base and J lost 5, with 9 bases in between. The CDR3 runs to 14 residues.

The chain joins TRBV5-1 to TRBJ2-3; no definite D call. The CDR3 is 15 residues long. Germline V gene lookup returns CDR1 SGHRS and CDR2 YFSETQ. The V gene lost 2 bases and the J gene lost 2 bases, with 12 bases spanning the gap. Here the CDR3 DNA reads TGCGCCAGCAGCTTAGAATTCGGGTACACAGATACGCAGTATTTT. Amino acid sequence: CASSLEFGYTDTQYF.

This CDR3 is CASSFRGGEAFF. The CDR3 coding sequence is TGTGCCAGCAGCTTCAGGGGCGGTGAAGCTTTCTTT. The gene calls are TRBV6-5 and TRBJ1-1; a weak D match, TRBD1 (6 bases). There are 12 residues in the CDR3. The V gene's germline CDR1 is MNHEY and CDR2 SVGAGI. Trimming shortened V by 6 bases and J by 7 bases, and 12 bases separated the two germline ends.

The CDR3 nucleotides read TGTGCCAGCAGCCCCCAGACAGAAACTTACGAGCAGTACGTC. It yields the protein CASSPQTETYEQYV. V gene TRBV11-2 combines with J gene TRBJ2-7, with a tentative D call TRBD1 (5 bases). Germline-derived CDR1 and CDR2 are SGHAT and FQNNGV. V lost 5 bases to trimming and J lost 4 bases, with 15 bases between them. The CDR3 is 14 amino acids.

The chain has TRBV24-1 and TRBJ1-1, with 9 positions matching TRBD1. This CDR3 is 18 amino acids long. Germline CDR1 reads KGHDR; CDR2 reads SFDVKD. The J segment lost 0 bases and the V segment lost 2 bases, leaving 9 bases of the junction unmatched. CDR3 amino acids: CATSDCRDRVFMNTEAFF. CDR3 coding DNA: TGTGCCACCAGTGATTGCCGGGACAGGGTATTCATGAACACTGAAGCTTTCTTT.

This clone showed up just a few times. V usage is TRBV5-5 and J usage is TRBJ1-5; the match to TRBD1 covers 9 bases. V shed 0 bases, J shed 4 bases, and the junction held 5 bases outside the gene matches. This CDR3 has 16 amino acids. Per the germline V gene, CDR1 is SGHKS and CDR2 is YYEKEE (reference sequence). This CDR3 is CASSLGSGQGNQPQHF. The CDR3 nucleotides read TGTGCCAGCAGCTTGGGTAGCGGACAGGGGAATCAGCCCCAGCATTTT. The whole variable domain, remainder taken from reference TRBV5-5 and TRBJ1-5, is DAGVTQSPTHLIKTRGQQVTLRCSPISGHKSVSWYQQVLGQGPQFIFQYYEKEERGRGNFPDRFSARQFPNYSSELNVNALLLGDSALYLCASSLGSGQGNQPQHFGDGTRLSIL.

V is TRBV4-1 and J is TRBJ2-5; the match to TRBD2 covers 11 bases. The germline gives CDR1 MGHRA, CDR2 YSYEKL. This CDR3 has 16 residues. V gave up 3 bases and J gave up 1 base; unmatched junction bases: 4. CDR3: CASSQGLAVLQETQYF. The DNA for the CDR3 is TGCGCCAGCAGCCAGGGACTAGCGGTCCTCCAAGAGACCCAGTACTTC.

The chain employs TRBV4-1 and TRBJ2-3, with 7 bases fitting TRBD1. The J segment lost 4 bases and the V segment lost 4 bases, leaving 5 bases of the junction unmatched. The germline CDR1 and CDR2 sequences are MGHRA and YSYEKL. There are 14 residues in the CDR3. The CDR3 protein is CASSLGQGADTQYF. CDR3 bases: TGCGCCAGCAGCCTTGGGCAGGGGGCAGATACGCAGTATTTT.

This clone was seen only a few times. This chain links TRBV2 with TRBJ1-6; D not certain. The CDR3 contains 15 residues. Germline V CDR1 and CDR2: SNHLY, FYNNEI. Trimming left V 0 bases short and J 12 bases short, with 15 bases between. CDR3 residues: CASSEAPEGKGPLHF. The CDR3 region has the DNA TGTGCCAGCAGTGAAGCGCCGGAGGGAAAGGGACCCCTCCACTTT.

The CDR3 region is CASSAGTGPHYEQYV. Written as DNA, the CDR3 is TGTGCCAGCAGTGCCGGGACAGGGCCCCACTACGAGCAGTACGTC. This chain uses TRBV27 with TRBJ2-7; 9 bases fit TRBD1. After removal of 5 bases from V and 3 bases from J, the junction contained 8 bases not matched to a gene. Germline CDR1 reads MNHEY; CDR2 reads SMNVEV (reference sequence). The CDR3 length is 15 residues.

V usage is TRBV5-1 and J usage is TRBJ1-2; 12 bases align to TRBD1. This CDR3 comprises 14 residues. CDR1 is SGHRS, CDR2 YFSETQ, per germline. The V and J ends lost 4 bases and 7 bases, in that order; junction bases with no gene match: 5. Here the CDR3 DNA reads TGCGCCAGCAGCCTGGGGACAGGGGGCATTGGCTACACCTTC. Translating it yields CASSLGTGGIGYTF.